One and the same sample provided the 25 T cell receptor beta chains below, sequenced in a study of blood T cell repertoires in COVID-19 (dated by TCRdb to the early 2020s). The library came from the immunoSEQ multiplex PCR assay. Here the immuneACCESS table is served through TCRdb, limited to in-frame sequences with V and J called. Missing clones are a known gap in these copies; in checked studies unresolved V genes cover under half, and the rest lacks a known reason. The sample yields hundreds of thousands of clones; roughly 80% were counted once. The ten biggest clones cover about 4% of the sample. Material for sequencing was peripheral blood. These TCRs come from a woman in her forties with active or convalescent COVID-19.

The V gene is TRBV2, the J gene TRBJ1-2; a weak D match, TRBD1 (5 bases). This CDR3 spans 14 amino acids. The V end was cut by 3 bases, the J end by 2 bases, with 10 bases between. Per germline, CDR1 SNHLY and CDR2 FYNNEI. CDR3: CASSEQGSNYGYTF. Here the CDR3 DNA reads TGTGCCAGCAGTGAGCAGGGATCCAACTATGGCTACACCTTC.

This rearrangement joins TRBV9 to TRBJ2-3; D ambiguous. The length of the CDR3 is 14 residues. Per germline, CDR1 SGDLS and CDR2 YYNGEE. V lost 0 bases, J lost 2 bases, and 7 bases lay in between. CDR3 in amino acids: CASSVERSTDTQYF. The CDR3 DNA follows: TGTGCCAGCAGCGTAGAGCGCTCCACAGATACGCAGTATTTT.

The V call is TRBV5-1, the J call TRBJ1-2; D call uncertain. CDR1 is SGHRS, CDR2 YFSETQ, per germline. The CDR3 consists of 13 residues. The germline V and J ends were trimmed by 1 base and 3 bases, with 7 bases remaining between them. As DNA, the CDR3 is TGCGCCAGCAGCTTGAGACGGGACTATGGCTACACCTTC. It specifies CASSLRRDYGYTF.

This chain uses TRBV3-1 (or the pseudogene TRBV3-2) with TRBJ1-3, with D possibly being TRBD1 (5 bases). Trimming removed 5 bases from V and 4 bases from J, with 15 bases in between. Germline values: CDR1 LGHDT, CDR2 YNNKEL (reference sequence). There are 15 residues in the CDR3. The CDR3 reads CASSGFNHRGNTIYF. The CDR3, as DNA: TGTGCCAGCAGCGGCTTCAATCACAGGGGAAACACCATATATTTT.

This clone has only a few counts. The rearrangement uses TRBV10-1 and TRBJ2-7; D gene uncertain. There are 14 residues in the CDR3. V was cut by 3 bases and J by 6 bases, with 15 bases left in between. Looked up from germline, CDR1 is WNHNN and CDR2 is SYGVQD (reference sequence). The CDR3 is CASSDGLNAREQYF. CDR3 bases: TGCGCCAGCAGTGATGGGCTAAATGCACGCGAGCAGTACTTC.

The CDR3 protein is CASGQGNWAEQFF. CDR3 coding DNA: TGTGCCAGCGGACAGGGGAATTGGGCTGAGCAGTTCTTC. This chain links TRBV2 with TRBJ2-1; 9 bases line up with TRBD1. The CDR3 has 13 amino acids. Germline CDR1 reads SNHLY; CDR2 reads FYNNEI. J was trimmed by 9 bases and V by 8 bases; bases with no gene match: 8.

This clone appeared a few times. The chain links TRBV30 to TRBJ2-2; TRBD2 matches 7 bases. Germline values: CDR1 GTSNPN, CDR2 SVGIG (reference sequence). This CDR3 comprises 13 residues. V shed 2 bases and J 9 bases; nucleotides not matched to a gene: 6. The CDR3 reads CAWSLGLDRELFF. CDR3 coding DNA: TGTGCCTGGAGTCTCGGACTAGACAGGGAGCTGTTTTTT.

V is TRBV6-5 and J is TRBJ1-2; the match to TRBD1 covers 8 bases. The V segment lost 3 bases and the J segment 5 bases; nucleotides outside the gene matches: 11. CDR1 MNHEY and CDR2 SVGAGI come from the germline V gene. The CDR3 is 16 amino acids. This CDR3 reads CASSYGGQGGRYGYTF. CDR3 in DNA: TGTGCCAGCAGTTATGGAGGACAGGGTGGACGTTATGGCTACACCTTC.

V is TRBV19 and J is TRBJ1-3, with D uncertain. Germline values: CDR1 LNHDA, CDR2 SQIVND (reference sequence). This CDR3 spans 15 amino acids. Between the trimmed V and J ends, which lost 3 bases and 0 bases, there was a span of 9 bases. The CDR3 spells CASSIGGGSGNTIYF. The CDR3 nucleotides are TGTGCCAGTAGTATTGGCGGAGGCTCTGGAAACACCATATATTTT. The variable domain in full, with the rest retrieved from reference TRBV19 and TRBJ1-3, is DGGITQSPKYLFRKEGQNVTLSCEQNLNHDAMYWYRQDPGQGLRLIYYSQIVNDFQKGDIAEGYSVSREKKESFPLTVTSAQKNPTAFYLCASSIGGGSGNTIYFGEGSWLTVV.

The chain links TRBV6-5 to TRBJ1-3; TRBD1 aligns across 7 bases. After removal of 6 bases from V and 2 bases from J, the junction contained 4 bases not matched to a gene. Germline V gene sequence: CDR1 MNHEY, CDR2 SVGAGI. The CDR3 extends over 14 amino acids. The CDR3 protein is CASSDGTAGNTIYF. The CDR3 nucleotides read TGTGCCAGCAGCGACGGGACAGCTGGAAACACCATATATTTT.

This rearrangement joins TRBV5-6 to TRBJ1-4; a weak D match, TRBD1 (6 bases). Trimming stripped 5 bases from V and 10 bases from J, with 24 bases between. This CDR3 has 16 residues. CDR1 is SGHDT, CDR2 YYEEEE, per germline. CDR3 sequence: CASSFRGVRGPLKLFF. CDR3 DNA: TGTGCCAGCAGTTTCCGGGGGGTCAGGGGCCCTCTAAAACTGTTTTTT.

The V call is TRBV7-9, the J call TRBJ2-3; D may be TRBD2 (5 bases). The CDR3 consists of 16 residues. V lost 5 bases, J lost 0 bases, and 15 bases lay in between. Per the germline V gene, CDR1 is SEHNR and CDR2 is FQNEAQ (reference sequence). The CDR3 sequence: CASSATEAPSTDTQYF. CDR3 nucleotides: TGTGCCAGCAGCGCGACGGAGGCTCCTAGCACAGATACGCAGTATTTT. The entire variable domain, with the rest obtained from reference TRBV7-9 and TRBJ2-3, is as follows: DTGVSQNPRHKITKRGQNVTFRCDPISEHNRLYWYRQTLGQGPEFLTYFQNEAQLEKSRLLSDRFSAERPKGSFSTLEIQRTEQGDSAMYLCASSATEAPSTDTQYFGPGTRLTVL.

This clone showed up just once. This sequence joins TRBV7-3 and TRBJ1-1, with TRBD1 as a possible D gene (5 bases). Trimming removed 5 bases at V and 12 bases at J, with 19 bases between. This CDR3 has 13 residues. CDR1 and CDR2 (germline): SGHTA, FQGTGA. The CDR3 loop is CASSSGTGGETFF. CDR3 DNA sequence: TGTGCCAGCAGCAGCGGGACCGGAGGAGAAACTTTCTTT.

V gene TRBV19 combines with J gene TRBJ1-1; D gene ambiguous. Germline lookup yields CDR1 LNHDA and CDR2 SQIVND (reference sequence). Trimming removed 5 bases at V and 12 bases at J, with 19 bases between. The CDR3 is made up of 13 amino acids. CDR3 nucleotides: TGTGCCAGTAGTCAGGATGTTCAGCTCCGTCCTTTCTTT. Translation gives CASSQDVQLRPFF.

This clone was seen only a few times. The gene calls are TRBV28 and TRBJ1-2; no definite D call. Trimming took 6 bases from V and 0 from J, leaving 5 bases between them. Per the germline V gene, CDR1 is MDHEN and CDR2 is SYDVKM. The CDR3 is 12 amino acids. CDR3 protein: CASSPANYGYTF. As DNA, the CDR3 is TGTGCCAGCAGCCCGGCTAACTATGGCTACACCTTC.

This clone turned up a few times. V is TRBV7-2 and J is TRBJ1-2, with D uncertain. V lost 7 bases, J lost 2 bases, and 14 bases lay in between. From germline, CDR1 is SGHTA and CDR2 FQGNSA. CDR3 size: 14 residues. CDR3 bases: TGTGCCAGCACCCGGGTCCTTACAAACTATGGCTACACCTTC. Its protein is CASTRVLTNYGYTF.

V gene TRBV16 combines with J gene TRBJ1-3; the D is unclear. Trimming pared 0 bases from V and 0 bases from J, leaving 9 bases between. This CDR3 is built from 16 residues. Germline V lookup: CDR1 KGHSY, CDR2 FQNENV. The DNA for the CDR3 is TGTGCCAGCAGCCAATCGGGCAGCTCCTCTGGAAACACCATATATTTT. Translation: CASSQSGSSSGNTIYF.

This clone appeared a few times. The CDR3 DNA sequence: TGCGCCAGCAGCTTACAGGGGAACATGAACACTGAAGCTTTCTTT. Translated, it gives CASSLQGNMNTEAFF. The V and J genes are TRBV5-1 and TRBJ1-1, with 7 bases that match TRBD1. The V segment lost 2 bases and the J segment 0 bases; nucleotides outside the gene matches: 4. Germline CDR1 SGHRS, CDR2 YFSETQ. This CDR3 region has 15 residues.

V and J are TRBV28 and TRBJ2-1; 10 bases agree with TRBD2. Germline V gene data show CDR1 as MDHEN and CDR2 as SYDVKM. This CDR3 is 17 amino acids long. Unmatched junction bases numbered 13, after V lost 6 bases and J lost 5 bases. The CDR3 here is CASRPLSAGGPNNEQFF. CDR3 nucleotides: TGTGCCAGCAGACCCCTATCAGCGGGGGGGCCGAACAATGAGCAGTTCTTC.

The rearrangement joins TRBV11-2 to TRBJ1-2; 8 bases are shared with TRBD1. This CDR3 has 15 residues. Germline CDR1 SGHAT, CDR2 FQNNGV. With 5 bases clipped from V and 6 bases from J, the junction kept 11 bases outside the gene matches. The CDR3 spells CASSPLSRGLDGYTF. The CDR3, as DNA: TGTGCCAGCAGCCCGCTATCCAGGGGGCTGGATGGCTACACCTTC.

The J gene is TRBJ2-7, the V gene TRBV29-1, with D possibly matching TRBD1 (6 bases). Germline CDR1 is SQVTM and CDR2 is ANQGSEA. Trimming left V 0 bases short and J 2 bases short, with 11 bases between. The CDR3 is 14 amino acids. The CDR3 region has the DNA TGCAGCGTTGAAGAAGGCAGGGGAACCTACGAGCAGTACTTC. Its translation: CSVEEGRGTYEQYF.

This chain links TRBV25-1 with TRBJ2-1; TRBD1 aligns across 9 bases. The germline V gene has CDR1 MGHDK and CDR2 SYGVNS. The J segment lost 6 bases and the V segment lost 5 bases, leaving 8 bases of the junction unmatched. This CDR3 comprises 15 residues. CDR3 coding DNA: TGTGCCAGCAGTATGCCCGGGACAGGGATCAATGAGCAGTTCTTC. Protein product: CASSMPGTGINEQFF.

This clone was recorded only once. The chain has TRBV19 and TRBJ1-5; 7 bases agree with TRBD1. The CDR3 consists of 14 residues. The germline V gene encodes CDR1 LNHDA and CDR2 SQIVND (reference sequence). V lost 4 bases to trimming and J lost 2 bases; unmatched junction nucleotides: 2. CDR3 sequence: CASSSTGGNQPQHF. CDR3 nucleotide sequence: TGTGCCAGTAGTAGCACAGGGGGCAATCAGCCCCAGCATTTT.

The chain uses TRBV5-1 and TRBJ2-2; the D is unclear. Trimming shortened V by 2 bases and J by 0 bases, and 8 bases separated the two germline ends. The CDR3 is 15 amino acids. Per germline, CDR1 SGHRS and CDR2 YFSETQ. The CDR3 region has the DNA TGCGCCAGCAGCTTTGGGCAGGCGAACACCGGGGAGCTGTTTTTT. It translates to CASSFGQANTGELFF.

The chain links TRBV6-5 to TRBJ1-2; 9 nucleotides match TRBD1. The ends lost 6 bases at V and 7 bases at J; junction bases unmatched: 12. The germline V gene has CDR1 MNHEY and CDR2 SVGAGI. The CDR3 extends over 15 amino acids. CDR3 sequence (DNA): TGTGCCAGCAGCCTCTCACAGGGGGCGCCGGTTGGCTACACCTTC. Encoded protein: CASSLSQGAPVGYTF.